The rows below give T cell receptor beta chains drawn from one sample of a study of OX40 agonist ivuxolimab in advanced cancers. Clones were read by immunoSEQ multiplex PCR, and TCRdb kept only the in-frame ones, dropping some. The data hold about 37,000 clones, with approximately 80% observed a single time. The sample in question was CD4+ or CD8+ T cells sorted from blood, obtained in a trial of the OX40 agonist ivuxolimab. The receptors come from an adult with an advanced solid tumor such as melanoma, head and neck, liver or kidney cancer. The conserved cysteine and the conserved F or W are not part of the CDR3 here. Each record gives: J gene, V gene, CDR3 protein.

J: TRBJ1-2; V: TRBV19; CDR3: ASSMYGEYGYT
J: TRBJ2-2; V: TRBV11-2; CDR3: ASSREIAGELF
J: TRBJ1-4; V: TRBV4-1; CDR3: ASSQVYQGVGNEKLF
J: TRBJ2-1; V: TRBV16; CDR3: ASSPPGGKGRSHNEQF
J: TRBJ2-7; V: TRBV19; CDR3: ASSIDGRAGVNEQY
J: TRBJ1-2; V: TRBV11-2; CDR3: ASSLRAGRQSNYGYT
J: TRBJ2-7; V: TRBV4-3; CDR3: ASSQGLAYEQY
J: TRBJ2-2; V: TRBV4-3; CDR3: ASSQDVASGGGELF
J: TRBJ2-1; V: TRBV7-6; CDR3: ASSLEPLGIKF
J: TRBJ2-7; V: TRBV5-1; CDR3: ASSLEQGIYEQY
J: TRBJ1-2; V: TRBV18; CDR3: ASSPLTGDGYT
J: TRBJ2-3; V: TRBV27; CDR3: ASRRTDTQY
J: TRBJ2-3; V: TRBV28; CDR3: ASSLPSRSTDTQY
J: TRBJ1-1; V: TRBV29-1; CDR3: SVEFQTGSGTEAF
J: TRBJ1-2; V: TRBV28; CDR3: ASSYQGEGQVYGYT
J: TRBJ2-7; V: TRBV6-5; CDR3: ASSYRGQFEQY
J: TRBJ2-1; V: TRBV19; CDR3: ASSIGSGGARYNEQF
J: TRBJ1-2; V: TRBV10-3; CDR3: AISESKIYGYT
J: TRBJ1-5; V: TRBV19; CDR3: ASSIYGQINQPQH
J: TRBJ1-2; V: TRBV7-9; CDR3: ASSLGTGPNYGYT
J: TRBJ2-2; V: TRBV13; CDR3: ASSLFRTYTGELF
J: TRBJ2-1; V: TRBV19; CDR3: ASSAARSSYNEQF
J: TRBJ2-1; V: TRBV7-9; CDR3: ASSSRDRGRESEQF
J: TRBJ2-2; V: TRBV9; CDR3: ASSVGGGGARTGELF
J: TRBJ1-5; V: TRBV4-3; CDR3: ASSQKHPPGQGDNQPQH
J: TRBJ2-3; V: TRBV7-2; CDR3: ASSEDRVRDTQY
J: TRBJ2-3; V: TRBV6-4; CDR3: ASSPGEGGTGRPDTQY
J: TRBJ2-1; V: TRBV11-3; CDR3: ASSLGGSLGDLLSEQF